These 8 T cell receptor beta chains originate from one sample sequenced in a study of blood T cell repertoires in COVID-19. Sequencing was performed with immunoSEQ multiplex PCR; in TCRdb, only in-frame clones are kept and a portion is missing. This table has some 87,000 clones, over 70% appearing once. The sample taken for sequencing was peripheral blood. The receptors here all came from a man over 45 who had recovered from COVID-19.

This clone was detected a few times. This rearrangement joins TRBV5-1 to TRBJ2-7; D possibly corresponds to TRBD2 (6 bases). Germline-derived CDR1 and CDR2 are SGHRS and YFSETQ. The germline V and J ends were trimmed by 0 bases and 6 bases, with 16 bases remaining between them. The CDR3 has 15 residues. The CDR3 protein is CASSLVAGPRSEQYF. The DNA for the CDR3 is TGCGCCAGCAGCTTGGTCGCGGGACCACGTTCCGAGCAGTACTTC. Together with reference TRBV5-1 and TRBJ2-7, the CDR3 gives the full variable domain: KAGVTQTPRYLIKTRGQQVTLSCSPISGHRSVSWYQQTPGQGLQFLFEYFSETQRNKGNFPGRFSGRQFSNSRSEMNVSTLELGDSALYLCASSLVAGPRSEQYFGPGTRLTVT.

This chain joins TRBV7-8 and TRBJ2-3, with D uncertain. Trimming took 0 bases from V and 6 from J, leaving 10 bases between them. Germline V gene sequence: CDR1 SGHVS, CDR2 FQNEAQ. This CDR3 comprises 14 residues. The DNA for the CDR3 is TGTGCCAGCAGCTTAGCGACTGCTCGGGATACGCAGTATTTT. This gives the protein CASSLATARDTQYF.

This clone has more than one count but fewer than ten. The chain joins TRBV10-2 to TRBJ2-3, with 14 bases matching TRBD2. The CDR3 runs to 17 residues. V gave up 8 bases and J gave up 0 bases; unmatched junction bases: 7. Germline CDR1 is WSHSY and CDR2 is SAAADI. CDR3 sequence (DNA): TGCGCCAGCTTCGGGACTAGCGGGAGACCTAGCACAGATACGCAGTATTTT. This codes for CASFGTSGRPSTDTQYF.

This chain uses TRBV29-1 with TRBJ1-1, with 10 bases matching TRBD1. The CDR3 contains 14 residues. V lost 5 bases, J lost 1 base, and 4 bases stayed unmatched. Germline loops: CDR1 SQVTM, CDR2 ANQGSEA. The CDR3 loop is CSVSRDRGNTEAFF. CDR3 nucleotide sequence: TGCAGCGTTTCCCGGGACAGGGGGAACACTGAAGCTTTCTTT.

This sequence joins TRBV19 and TRBJ1-2; the D gene is possibly TRBD1 (5 bases). In germline, CDR1 is LNHDA, CDR2 SQIVND (reference sequence). Trimming took off 4 bases at V and 7 bases at J, with 10 bases between the two ends. CDR3 length: 12 amino acids. CDR3 sequence (DNA): TGTGCCAGTAGTACAGGGAGGTTTGGCTACACCTTC. It is translated as CASSTGRFGYTF.

For the CDR3, the DNA is TGTGCCAGCAGTTTAGCCGGGAGCCGGTACAATGAGCAGTTCTTC. This gives the protein CASSLAGSRYNEQFF. This sequence joins TRBV27 and TRBJ2-1, with D tentatively TRBD2 (6 bases). V gave up 2 bases and J gave up 4 bases, with 12 bases separating them. The CDR3 has 15 amino acids. From germline, CDR1 is MNHEY and CDR2 SMNVEV (reference sequence).

The chain recombines TRBV9 with TRBJ2-3; TRBD2 matches at 7 bases. The CDR3 extends over 17 amino acids. With 0 bases clipped from V and 4 bases from J, the junction kept 11 bases outside the gene matches. Germline V gives CDR1 SGDLS, CDR2 YYNGEE. CDR3 residues: CASSVGIREGLADTQYF. The CDR3 DNA reads TGTGCCAGCAGCGTAGGTATCAGGGAGGGCTTGGCAGATACGCAGTATTTT.

This rearrangement joins TRBV11-1 to TRBJ1-5; D is undetermined. Germline values: CDR1 SGHAT, CDR2 FQDESV (reference sequence). The CDR3 totals 15 residues. V gave up 4 bases and J gave up 7 bases, with 17 bases separating them. CDR3 sequence (DNA): TGTGCCAGCAGCTCCGGGCTGGGAGCAGAACAGCCCCAGCATTTT. As protein: CASSSGLGAEQPQHF.